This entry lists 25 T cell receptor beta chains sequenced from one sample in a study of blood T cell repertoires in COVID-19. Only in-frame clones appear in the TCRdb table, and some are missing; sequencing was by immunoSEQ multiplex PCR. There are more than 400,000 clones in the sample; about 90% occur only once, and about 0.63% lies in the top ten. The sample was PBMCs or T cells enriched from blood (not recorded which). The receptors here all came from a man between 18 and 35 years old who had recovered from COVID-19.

CDR3 protein: CASSQQTGYEQYF. CDR3 nucleotides: TGCGCCAGCAGCCAACAAACAGGCTACGAGCAGTACTTC. V and J are TRBV4-1 and TRBJ2-7; perhaps TRBD1 as D (5 bases). The length of the CDR3 is 13 residues. Per the germline V gene, CDR1 is MGHRA and CDR2 is YSYEKL. Trimming took off 2 bases at V and 3 bases at J, with 8 bases between the two ends.

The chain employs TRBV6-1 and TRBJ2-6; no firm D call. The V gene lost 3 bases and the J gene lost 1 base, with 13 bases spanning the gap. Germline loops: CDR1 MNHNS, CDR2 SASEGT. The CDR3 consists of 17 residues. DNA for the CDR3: TGTGCCAGCAGTGATGCAGGCTTACCGTCTGGGGCCAACGTCCTGACTTTC. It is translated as CASSDAGLPSGANVLTF.

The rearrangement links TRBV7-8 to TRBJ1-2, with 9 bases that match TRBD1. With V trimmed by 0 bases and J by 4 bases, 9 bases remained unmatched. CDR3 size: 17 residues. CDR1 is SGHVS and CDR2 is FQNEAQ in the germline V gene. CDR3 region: CASSLALDRGTSYGYTF. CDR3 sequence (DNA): TGTGCCAGCAGCTTAGCCCTTGACAGGGGGACTAGCTATGGCTACACCTTC.

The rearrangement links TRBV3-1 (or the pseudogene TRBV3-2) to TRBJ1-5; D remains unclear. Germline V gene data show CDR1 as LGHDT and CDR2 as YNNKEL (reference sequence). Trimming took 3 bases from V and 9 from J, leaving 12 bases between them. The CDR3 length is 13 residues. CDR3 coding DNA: TGTGCCAGCAGCCAGAGACCGGAGGGGCCCCAGCATTTT. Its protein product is CASSQRPEGPQHF.

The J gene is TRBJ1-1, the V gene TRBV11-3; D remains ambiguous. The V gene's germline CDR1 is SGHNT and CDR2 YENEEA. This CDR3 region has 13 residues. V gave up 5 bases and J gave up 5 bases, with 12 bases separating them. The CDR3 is CASSPITGTEAFF. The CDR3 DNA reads TGTGCCAGCAGCCCCATAACGGGGACTGAAGCTTTCTTT.

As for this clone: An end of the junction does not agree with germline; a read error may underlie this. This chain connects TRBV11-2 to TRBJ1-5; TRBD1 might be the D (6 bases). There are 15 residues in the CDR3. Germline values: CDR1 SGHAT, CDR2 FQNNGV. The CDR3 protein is CASSRLGGRNQSQHF. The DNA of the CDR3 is TGTGCCAGCAGCCGGTTAGGGGGACGCAATCAGTCCCAGCATTTT.

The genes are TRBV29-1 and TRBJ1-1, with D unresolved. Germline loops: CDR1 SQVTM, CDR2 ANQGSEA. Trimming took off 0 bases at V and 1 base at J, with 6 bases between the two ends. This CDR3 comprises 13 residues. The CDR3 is CSVEDRRNTEAFF. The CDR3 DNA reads TGCAGCGTTGAAGATCGTAGGAACACTGAAGCTTTCTTT.

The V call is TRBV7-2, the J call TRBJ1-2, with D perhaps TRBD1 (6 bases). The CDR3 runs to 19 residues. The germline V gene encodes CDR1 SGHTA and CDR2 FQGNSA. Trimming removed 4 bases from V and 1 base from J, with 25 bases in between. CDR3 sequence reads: CASSSTTWRAGAYNYGYTF. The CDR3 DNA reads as TGTGCCAGCAGCTCCACCACCTGGCGGGCAGGGGCCTATAACTATGGCTACACCTTC.

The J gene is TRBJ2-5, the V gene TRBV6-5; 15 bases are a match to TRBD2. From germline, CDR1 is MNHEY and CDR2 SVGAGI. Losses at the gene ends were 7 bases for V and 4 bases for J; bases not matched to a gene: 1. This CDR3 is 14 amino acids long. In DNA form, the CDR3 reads TGTGCCAGCAAGGGACTAGCGGGGGGAGAGACCCAGTACTTC. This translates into CASKGLAGGETQYF.

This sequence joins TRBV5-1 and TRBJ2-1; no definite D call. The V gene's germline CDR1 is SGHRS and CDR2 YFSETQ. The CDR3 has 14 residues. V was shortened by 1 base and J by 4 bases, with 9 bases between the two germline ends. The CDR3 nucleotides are TGCGCCAGCAGCTTGTCTTCCGGTTACAATGAGCAGTTCTTC. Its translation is CASSLSSGYNEQFF.

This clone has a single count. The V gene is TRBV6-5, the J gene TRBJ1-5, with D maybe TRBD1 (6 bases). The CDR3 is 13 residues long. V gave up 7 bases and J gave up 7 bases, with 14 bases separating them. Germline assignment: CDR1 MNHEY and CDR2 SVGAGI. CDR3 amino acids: CASNHRDPQPQHF. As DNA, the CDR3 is TGTGCCAGCAATCACAGGGACCCGCAGCCCCAGCATTTT.

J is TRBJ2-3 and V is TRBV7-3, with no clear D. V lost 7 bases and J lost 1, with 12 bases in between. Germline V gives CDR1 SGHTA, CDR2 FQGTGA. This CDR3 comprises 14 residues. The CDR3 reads CASTSVHGTDTQYF. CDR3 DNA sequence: TGTGCCAGCACTTCGGTCCATGGCACAGATACGCAGTATTTT.

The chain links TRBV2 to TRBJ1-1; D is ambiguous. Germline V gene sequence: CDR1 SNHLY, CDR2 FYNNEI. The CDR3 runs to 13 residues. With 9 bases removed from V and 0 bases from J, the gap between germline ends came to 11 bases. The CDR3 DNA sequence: TGTGCCAGTAGATCGGACTTGAACACTGAAGCTTTCTTT. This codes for CASRSDLNTEAFF.

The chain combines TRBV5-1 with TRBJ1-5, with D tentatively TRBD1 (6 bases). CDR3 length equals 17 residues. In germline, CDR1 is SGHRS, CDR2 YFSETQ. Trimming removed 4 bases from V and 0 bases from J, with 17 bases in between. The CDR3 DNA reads TGCGCCAGCAGCCCCGGGGGGGCTACATTTAGCAATCAGCCCCAGCATTTT. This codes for CASSPGGATFSNQPQHF. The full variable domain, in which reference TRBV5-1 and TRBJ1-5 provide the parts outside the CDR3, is KAGVTQTPRYLIKTRGQQVTLSCSPISGHRSVSWYQQTPGQGLQFLFEYFSETQRNKGNFPGRFSGRQFSNSRSEMNVSTLELGDSALYLCASSPGGATFSNQPQHFGDGTRLSIL.

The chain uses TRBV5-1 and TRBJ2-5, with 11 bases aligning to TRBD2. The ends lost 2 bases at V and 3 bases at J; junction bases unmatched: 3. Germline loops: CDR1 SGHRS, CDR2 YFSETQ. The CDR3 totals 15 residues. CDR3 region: CASSFLAGGEETQYF. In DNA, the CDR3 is TGCGCCAGCAGCTTTCTAGCGGGAGGAGAAGAGACCCAGTACTTC.

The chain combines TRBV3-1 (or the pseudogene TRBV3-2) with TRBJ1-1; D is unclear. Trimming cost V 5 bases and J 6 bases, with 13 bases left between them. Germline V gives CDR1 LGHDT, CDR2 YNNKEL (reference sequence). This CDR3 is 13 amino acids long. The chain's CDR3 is CASSYPAGAEAFF. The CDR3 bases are TGTGCCAGCAGCTACCCAGCCGGGGCTGAAGCTTTCTTT.

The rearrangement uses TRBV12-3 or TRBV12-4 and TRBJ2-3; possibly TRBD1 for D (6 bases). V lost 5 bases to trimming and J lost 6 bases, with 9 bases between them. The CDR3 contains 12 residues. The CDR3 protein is CASSPTGDTQYF. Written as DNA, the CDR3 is TGTGCCAGCAGTCCCACAGGGGATACGCAGTATTTT.

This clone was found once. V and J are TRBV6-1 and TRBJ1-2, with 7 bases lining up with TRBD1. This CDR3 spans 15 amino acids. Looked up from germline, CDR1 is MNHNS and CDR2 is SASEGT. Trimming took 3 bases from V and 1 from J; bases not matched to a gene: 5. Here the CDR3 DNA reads TGTGCCAGCAGTGAGCACAGGGGCGATAACTATGGCTACACCTTC. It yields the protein CASSEHRGDNYGYTF.

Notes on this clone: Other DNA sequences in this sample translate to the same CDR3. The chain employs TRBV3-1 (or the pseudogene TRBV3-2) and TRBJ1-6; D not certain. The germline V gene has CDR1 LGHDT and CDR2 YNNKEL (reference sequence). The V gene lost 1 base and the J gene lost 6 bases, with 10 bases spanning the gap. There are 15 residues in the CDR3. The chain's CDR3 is CASSQGAGRNSPLHF. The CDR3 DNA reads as TGTGCCAGCAGCCAAGGTGCGGGCCGTAATTCACCCCTCCACTTT.

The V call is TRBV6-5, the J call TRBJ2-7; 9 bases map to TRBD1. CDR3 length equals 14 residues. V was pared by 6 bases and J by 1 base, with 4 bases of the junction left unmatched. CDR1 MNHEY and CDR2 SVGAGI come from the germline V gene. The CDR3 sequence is CASSRDRASYEQYF. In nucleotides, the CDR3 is TGTGCCAGCAGCCGGGACAGGGCGTCCTACGAGCAGTACTTC.

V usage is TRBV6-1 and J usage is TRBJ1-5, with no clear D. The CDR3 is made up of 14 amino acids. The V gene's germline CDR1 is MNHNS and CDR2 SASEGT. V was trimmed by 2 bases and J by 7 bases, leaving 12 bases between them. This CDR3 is CASSEPGSRQPQHF. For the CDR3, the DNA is TGTGCCAGCAGTGAACCCGGGTCCCGCCAGCCCCAGCATTTT.

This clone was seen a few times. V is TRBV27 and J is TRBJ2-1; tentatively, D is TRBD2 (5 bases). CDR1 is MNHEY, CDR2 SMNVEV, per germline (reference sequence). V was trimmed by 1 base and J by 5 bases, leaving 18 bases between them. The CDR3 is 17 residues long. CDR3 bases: TGTGCCAGCAGTTTATTGGGAGCGGAGCAAATGGACAATGAGCAGTTCTTC. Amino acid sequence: CASSLLGAEQMDNEQFF.

The CDR3 here is CASKGVLGELFF. The CDR3 DNA follows: TGTGCCAGCAAAGGGGTACTCGGGGAGCTGTTTTTT. The chain combines TRBV27 with TRBJ2-2; maybe TRBD1 (5 bases). This CDR3 region has 12 residues. V was shortened by 7 bases and J by 7 bases, with 10 bases between the two germline ends. Germline V gene data show CDR1 as MNHEY and CDR2 as SMNVEV (reference sequence).

CDR3 coding DNA: TGTGCCAGCAGTGAAGGTGGAGGGTGGGAAGCTTTCTTT. Protein product: CASSEGGGWEAFF. The chain carries TRBV6-1 and TRBJ1-1; D is undetermined. V gave up 1 base and J gave up 8 bases, with 11 bases separating them. Germline CDR1 and CDR2: MNHNS and SASEGT. The CDR3 runs to 13 residues.

CDR3 residues: CASSLQAGAVDEQFF. The CDR3 DNA reads as TGTGCCAGCAGTTTACAGGCGGGAGCGGTCGATGAGCAGTTCTTC. The chain links TRBV27 to TRBJ2-1, with 7 bases lining up with TRBD2. The germline CDR1 and CDR2 sequences are MNHEY and SMNVEV (reference sequence). Trimming removed 2 bases from V and 8 bases from J; junction bases left unmatched: 9. The CDR3 contains 15 residues.